These 21 T cell receptor beta chains came from one sample sequenced in a study of blood T cell repertoires in COVID-19. The repertoire was sequenced with immunoSEQ multiplex PCR; TCRdb's copy has only in-frame clones and lacks some. Of around 320,000 clones in the sample, under 90% were seen once. Sequencing was carried out using PBMCs or T cells enriched from blood (not recorded which). Receptors were obtained from a woman between 45 and 60 years old who had been exposed to COVID-19.

The rearrangement links TRBV3-1 (or the pseudogene TRBV3-2) to TRBJ2-7; D perhaps matches TRBD1 (6 bases). The CDR3 is made up of 16 amino acids. Trimming took off 6 bases at V and 5 bases at J, with 23 bases between the two ends. Germline lookup yields CDR1 LGHDT and CDR2 YNNKEL (reference sequence). This CDR3 is CASSPLGQGFIHEQYF. The DNA of the CDR3 is TGTGCCAGCAGTCCACTTGGGCAGGGGTTTATCCACGAGCAGTACTTC.

This sequence joins TRBV24-1 and TRBJ1-1; possibly TRBD1 for D (6 bases). The V gene lost 5 bases and the J gene lost 3 bases, with 9 bases spanning the gap. CDR1 KGHDR and CDR2 SFDVKD come from the germline V gene. The CDR3 contains 13 residues. CDR3 DNA: TGTGCCACCAGTGCAAGGGGGTACACTGAAGCTTTCTTT. It encodes CATSARGYTEAFF.

This chain uses TRBV6-5 with TRBJ1-5; maybe TRBD1 (6 bases). From germline, CDR1 is MNHEY and CDR2 SVGAGI. The CDR3 has 14 residues. V lost 8 bases, J lost 3 bases, and 14 bases lay in between. CDR3 nucleotide sequence: TGTGCCAGCGAGACAGGTCTCGCCAATCAGCCCCAGCATTTT. Translating gives CASETGLANQPQHF.

The rearrangement joins TRBV5-1 to TRBJ2-1; 10 bases match TRBD2. V shed 4 bases, J shed 0 bases, and the junction held 4 bases outside the gene matches. The CDR3 is 16 amino acids. Germline lookup yields CDR1 SGHRS and CDR2 YFSETQ. The CDR3 reads CASSNIAGGSYNEQFF. The CDR3 DNA reads TGCGCCAGCAGCAACATAGCGGGGGGCTCCTACAATGAGCAGTTCTTC.

About this clone itself: One end of the junction fails to match germline, which may point to a read error. The chain combines TRBV28 with TRBJ2-3, with 7 bases aligning to TRBD1. This CDR3 region has 11 residues. Germline lookup yields CDR1 MDHEN and CDR2 SYDVKM. This CDR3 is CASSFGTASNF. The CDR3 DNA reads TGTGCCAGCAGTTTCGGGACAGCTTCGAATTTT.

This chain uses TRBV19 with TRBJ1-3; D perhaps matches TRBD1 (5 bases). The ends were cut back, 5 bases at V and 0 bases at J, with 11 bases in the middle. The CDR3 covers 15 residues. CDR1 is LNHDA, CDR2 SQIVND, per germline (reference sequence). Written as DNA, the CDR3 is TGTGCCAGTAGTCATCAGGGATACTCTGGAAACACCATATATTTT. Translated: CASSHQGYSGNTIYF.

J is TRBJ1-6 and V is TRBV28, with 10 positions matching TRBD1. Per germline, CDR1 MDHEN and CDR2 SYDVKM. CDR3 length equals 18 residues. The V gene end was trimmed by 6 bases and the J gene end by 0 bases; junction bases not matched to a gene: 8. CDR3 DNA: TGTGCCAGCAGCAGAGGGACAGGGGTGAGCTCCTATAATTCACCCCTCCACTTT. It yields the protein CASSRGTGVSSYNSPLHF. Using reference TRBV28 and TRBJ1-6 for the parts outside the CDR3, the full variable domain is DVKVTQSSRYLVKRTGEKVFLECVQDMDHENMFWYRQDPGLGLRLIYFSYDVKMKEKGDIPEGYSVSREKKERFSLILESASTNQTSMYLCASSRGTGVSSYNSPLHFGNGTRLTVT.

The gene calls are TRBV30 and TRBJ1-2; tentative D call: TRBD1 (5 bases). V was pared by 2 bases and J by 5 bases, with 15 bases between. The germline V gene has CDR1 GTSNPN and CDR2 SVGIG (reference sequence). The CDR3 runs to 14 residues. The chain's CDR3 is CAWSRPAKGYGYTF. CDR3 bases: TGTGCCTGGAGTCGGCCAGCAAAGGGGTATGGCTACACCTTC.

Turning to this clone: Other DNA sequences from this sample encode an identical CDR3 as well. CDR3 loop: CASSIGTGLNQPQHF. DNA for the CDR3: TGTGCCAGTAGTATCGGGACAGGGTTGAATCAGCCCCAGCATTTT. This chain joins TRBV19 and TRBJ1-5; 9 nucleotides agree with TRBD1. The V segment lost 3 bases and the J segment 4 bases; nucleotides outside the gene matches: 4. The CDR3 loop spans 15 amino acids. Per the germline V gene, CDR1 is LNHDA and CDR2 is SQIVND (reference sequence).

The chain has TRBV3-1 (or the pseudogene TRBV3-2) and TRBJ1-6; the D gene is possibly TRBD1 (5 bases). The V end lost 0 bases, the J end lost 5 bases, and 11 bases lay between the germline ends. The CDR3 consists of 16 residues. From germline, CDR1 is LGHDT and CDR2 YNNKEL (reference sequence). The CDR3 DNA follows: TGTGCCAGCAGCCAAGATGATCACAGGCATAATTCACCCCTCCACTTT. This sequence encodes CASSQDDHRHNSPLHF.

The chain is built from TRBV5-1 and TRBJ1-4; perhaps TRBD1 as D (6 bases). V was cut by 0 bases and J by 10 bases, with 22 bases left in between. Germline CDR1 reads SGHRS; CDR2 reads YFSETQ. CDR3 length: 17 residues. CDR3 nucleotide sequence: TGCGCCAGCAGCTTGGAACCAGGGGTTCCCGGGATGGCAAAACTGTTTTTT. It translates to CASSLEPGVPGMAKLFF.

The chain carries TRBV5-1 and TRBJ1-1, with a possible D match to TRBD1 (5 bases). This CDR3 contains 13 residues. CDR1 and CDR2 (germline): SGHRS, YFSETQ. Trimming removed 2 bases at V and 5 bases at J, with 10 bases between. In nucleotides, the CDR3 is TGCGCCAGCAGCTTCAGGGAAGGGACTGAAGCTTTCTTT. It encodes CASSFREGTEAFF. The full variable domain, rest sourced from reference TRBV5-1 and TRBJ1-1, is KAGVTQTPRYLIKTRGQQVTLSCSPISGHRSVSWYQQTPGQGLQFLFEYFSETQRNKGNFPGRFSGRQFSNSRSEMNVSTLELGDSALYLCASSFREGTEAFFGQGTRLTVV.

V is TRBV19 and J is TRBJ1-5, with D possibly matching TRBD1 (5 bases). Trimming left V 0 bases short and J 0 bases short, with 6 bases between. The CDR3 is 15 amino acids. Per the germline V gene, CDR1 is LNHDA and CDR2 is SQIVND (reference sequence). Written as DNA, the CDR3 is TGTGCCAGTAGTATAGAGGGGCATAGCAATCAGCCCCAGCATTTT. This sequence encodes CASSIEGHSNQPQHF.

This rearrangement joins TRBV5-4 to TRBJ1-5; tentative D call: TRBD1 (5 bases). Looked up from germline, CDR1 is SGHNT and CDR2 is YYREEE (reference sequence). The V gene lost 1 base and the J gene lost 5 bases, with 10 bases spanning the gap. This CDR3 is built from 14 residues. The CDR3 DNA sequence: TGTGCCAGCAGCTTGTCAGGGTCTGATCAGCCCCAGCATTTT. It yields the protein CASSLSGSDQPQHF. Based on the CDR3 plus reference TRBV5-4 and TRBJ1-5, the full variable domain is ETGVTQSPTHLIKTRGQQVTLRCSSQSGHNTVSWYQQALGQGPQFIFQYYREEENGRGNFPPRFSGLQFPNYSSELNVNALELDDSALYLCASSLSGSDQPQHFGDGTRLSIL.

The chain employs TRBV24-1 and TRBJ2-2; D gene uncertain. The CDR3 has 14 amino acids. Per germline, CDR1 KGHDR and CDR2 SFDVKD. With 0 bases removed from V and 5 bases from J, the gap between germline ends came to 6 bases. CDR3 DNA: TGTGCCACCAGTGATTTGGGTGCGACCGGGGAGCTGTTTTTT. Its translation: CATSDLGATGELFF.

The chain uses TRBV2 and TRBJ2-7; 15 nucleotides agree with TRBD2. CDR3 length equals 17 residues. From germline, CDR1 is SNHLY and CDR2 FYNNEI. Trimming cost V 11 bases and J 3 bases; bases outside gene matches: 14. CDR3: CAPRTGTSGGIVYEQYF. CDR3 DNA sequence: TGTGCCCCCCGGACCGGGACTAGCGGGGGGATCGTCTACGAGCAGTACTTC.

The chain recombines TRBV4-1 with TRBJ1-1, with 9 bases fitting TRBD1. The CDR3 sequence is 15 residues long. Trimming removed 1 base from V and 6 bases from J; junction bases left unmatched: 6. Germline CDR1 reads MGHRA; CDR2 reads YSYEKL. The CDR3 is CASSQGTGVGAEAFF. CDR3 DNA sequence: TGCGCCAGCAGCCAAGGGACAGGGGTGGGCGCTGAAGCTTTCTTT.

This chain links TRBV5-1 with TRBJ1-4; D is ambiguous. The V end was cut by 4 bases, the J end by 0 bases, with 10 bases between. Germline lookup yields CDR1 SGHRS and CDR2 YFSETQ. This CDR3 contains 15 residues. The CDR3 region is CASSPAGSTNEKLFF. CDR3 in DNA: TGCGCCAGCAGCCCAGCCGGGTCAACTAATGAAAAACTGTTTTTT.

This clone was seen a handful of times. The chain joins TRBV10-3 to TRBJ1-2; TRBD1 agrees at 10 bases. The V segment lost 4 bases and the J segment 2 bases; nucleotides outside the gene matches: 1. Germline values: CDR1 ENHRY, CDR2 SYGVKD. This CDR3 comprises 14 residues. The CDR3 here is CAISGDRGNYGYTF. CDR3 bases: TGTGCCATCAGTGGGGACAGGGGCAACTATGGCTACACCTTC.

The chain combines TRBV5-4 with TRBJ1-1; possibly TRBD1 for D (5 bases). CDR3 size: 14 residues. Germline V gives CDR1 SGHNT, CDR2 YYREEE (reference sequence). The ends were cut back, 4 bases at V and 1 base at J, with 11 bases in the middle. CDR3 protein: CASSPSDKNTEAFF. The CDR3 DNA follows: TGTGCCAGCAGCCCATCGGACAAGAACACTGAAGCTTTCTTT.

This clone has a single count. The chain joins TRBV5-6 to TRBJ1-1; TRBD1 is a possible D gene (5 bases). The CDR3 totals 14 residues. The V gene's germline CDR1 is SGHDT and CDR2 YYEEEE. Between the trimmed V and J ends, which lost 0 bases and 10 bases, there was a span of 16 bases. The CDR3, as DNA: TGTGCCAGCAGCTTGGTTGGCCGTCCCGGGGGAGCTTTCTTT. This codes for CASSLVGRPGGAFF.